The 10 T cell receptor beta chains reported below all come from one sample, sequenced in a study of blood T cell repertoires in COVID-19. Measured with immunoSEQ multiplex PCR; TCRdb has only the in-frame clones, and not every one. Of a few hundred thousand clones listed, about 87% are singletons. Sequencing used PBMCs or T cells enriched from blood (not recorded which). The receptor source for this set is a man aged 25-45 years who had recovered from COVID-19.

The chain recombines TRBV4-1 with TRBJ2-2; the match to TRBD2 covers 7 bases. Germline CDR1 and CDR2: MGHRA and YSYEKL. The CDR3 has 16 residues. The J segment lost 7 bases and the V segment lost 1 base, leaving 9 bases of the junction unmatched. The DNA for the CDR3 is TGCGCCAGCAGCCAAGTAGGCGGGGGAGTCTACGGGGAGCTGTTTTTT. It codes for CASSQVGGGVYGELFF.

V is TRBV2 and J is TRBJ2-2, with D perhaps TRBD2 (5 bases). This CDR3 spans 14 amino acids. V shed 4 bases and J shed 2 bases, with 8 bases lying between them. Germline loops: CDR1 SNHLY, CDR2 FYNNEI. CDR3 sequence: CASSVGVNTGELFF. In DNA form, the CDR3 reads TGTGCCAGCAGTGTCGGGGTAAACACCGGGGAGCTGTTTTTT.

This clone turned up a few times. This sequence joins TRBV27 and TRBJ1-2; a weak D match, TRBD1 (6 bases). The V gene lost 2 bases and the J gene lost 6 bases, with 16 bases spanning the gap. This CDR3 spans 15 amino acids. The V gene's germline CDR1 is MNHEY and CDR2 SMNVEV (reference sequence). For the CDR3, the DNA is TGTGCCAGCAGTTTAGGATCAGGGGCCAGGAATGGCTACACCTTC. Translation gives CASSLGSGARNGYTF.

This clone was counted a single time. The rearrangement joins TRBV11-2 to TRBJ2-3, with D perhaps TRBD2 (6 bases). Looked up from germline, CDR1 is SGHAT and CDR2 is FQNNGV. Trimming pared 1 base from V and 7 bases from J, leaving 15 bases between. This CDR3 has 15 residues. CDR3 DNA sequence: TGTGCCAGCAGCTTAGTATCTGGGGGGTCGCATACGCAGTATTTT. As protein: CASSLVSGGSHTQYF.

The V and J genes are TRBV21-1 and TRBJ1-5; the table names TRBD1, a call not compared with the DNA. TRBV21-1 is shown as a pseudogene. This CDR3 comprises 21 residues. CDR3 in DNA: TGTGCCAGCAGCAAAAGCTGGGACAGGGGGCGGGGTAGGTTGGCAGATCAGCCCCAGCATTTT. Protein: CASSKSWDRGRGRLADQPQHF.

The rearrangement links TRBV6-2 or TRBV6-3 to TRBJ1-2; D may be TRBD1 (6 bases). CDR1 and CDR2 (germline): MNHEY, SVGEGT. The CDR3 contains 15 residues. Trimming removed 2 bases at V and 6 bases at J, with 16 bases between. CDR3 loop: CASSYPLVGADGYTF. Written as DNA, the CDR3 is TGTGCCAGCAGTTACCCCCTCGTGGGGGCGGATGGCTACACCTTC.

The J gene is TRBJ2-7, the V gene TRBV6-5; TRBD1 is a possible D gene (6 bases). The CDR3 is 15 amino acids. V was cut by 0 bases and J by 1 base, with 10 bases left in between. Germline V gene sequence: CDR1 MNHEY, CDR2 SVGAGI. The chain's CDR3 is CASSYSQGRSYEQYF. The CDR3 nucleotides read TGTGCCAGCAGTTACTCTCAGGGGCGTTCCTACGAGCAGTACTTC.

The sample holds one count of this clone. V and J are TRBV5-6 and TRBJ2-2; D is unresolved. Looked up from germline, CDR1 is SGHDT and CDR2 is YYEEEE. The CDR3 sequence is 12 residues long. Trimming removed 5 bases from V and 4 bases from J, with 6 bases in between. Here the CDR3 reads CASSMSTGELFF. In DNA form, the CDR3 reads TGTGCCAGCAGTATGAGCACCGGGGAGCTGTTTTTT. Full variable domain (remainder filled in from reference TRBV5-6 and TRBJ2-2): DAGVTQSPTHLIKTRGQQVTLRCSPKSGHDTVSWYQQALGQGPQFIFQYYEEEERQRGNFPDRFSGHQFPNYSSELNVNALLLGDSALYLCASSMSTGELFFGEGSRLTVL.

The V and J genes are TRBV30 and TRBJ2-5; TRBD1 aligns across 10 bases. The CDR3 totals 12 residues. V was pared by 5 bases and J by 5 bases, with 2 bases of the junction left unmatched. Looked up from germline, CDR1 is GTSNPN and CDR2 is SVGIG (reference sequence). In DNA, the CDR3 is TGTGCCTGGGACAGGGGGCTGGAGACCCAGTACTTC. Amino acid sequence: CAWDRGLETQYF.

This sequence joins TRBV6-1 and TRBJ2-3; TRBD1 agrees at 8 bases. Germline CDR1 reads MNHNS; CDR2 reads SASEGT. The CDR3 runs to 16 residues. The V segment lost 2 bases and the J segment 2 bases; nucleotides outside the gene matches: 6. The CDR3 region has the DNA TGTGCCAGCAGTGAAAGCGGACAGGGAATCACAGATACGCAGTATTTT. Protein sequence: CASSESGQGITDTQYF.